Shown below are 18 T cell receptor beta chains from a single sample sequenced in a study of shared clonotypes between healthy human individuals. The table came from immunoSEQ multiplex PCR; TCRdb's copy has only in-frame clones and leaves some out. Of about 680,000 clones detected, about 91% appear once; the ten largest clones hold about 24%. Terminally differentiated effector memory CD45RA+ cells were excluded from the naive CD8 cells, which were CD45RO-negative and positively selected for CCR7. Source material: naive CD8+ T cells sorted from blood. These receptors were collected from a man between 25 and 39 years old in good health.

This clone appeared a few times. CDR3 protein: CASSLGPGQGGDEQYF. DNA for the CDR3: TGTGCCAGCAGCTTGGGTCCGGGACAGGGGGGAGACGAGCAGTACTTC. The rearrangement links TRBV7-2 to TRBJ2-7, with 11 bases lining up with TRBD1. The CDR3 contains 16 residues. Germline CDR1 SGHTA, CDR2 FQGNSA. Trimming cost V 3 bases and J 5 bases; bases outside gene matches: 9.

The J gene is TRBJ1-3, the V gene TRBV7-6; 7 nucleotides line up with TRBD1. There are 15 residues in the CDR3. The ends lost 2 bases at V and 6 bases at J; junction bases unmatched: 7. The germline gives CDR1 SGHVS, CDR2 FNYEAQ. Here the CDR3 DNA reads TGTGCCAGCAGCTTACTCCGGGACAGCCTAAACACCATATATTTT. Translated, it gives CASSLLRDSLNTIYF.

This chain joins TRBV9 and TRBJ2-2; unclear D gene. The V end was cut by 3 bases, the J end by 8 bases, with 14 bases between. This CDR3 comprises 14 residues. Germline values: CDR1 SGDLS, CDR2 YYNGEE. Here the CDR3 DNA reads TGTGCCAGCAGCGCCGAGACGTCTTGGGGGGAGCTGTTTTTT. This translates into CASSAETSWGELFF.

The chain combines TRBV7-9 with TRBJ2-1, with D possibly TRBD1 on 6 matching bases. V lost 2 bases and J 2 bases, leaving 10 bases between the germline ends. Germline CDR1 and CDR2: SEHNR and FQNEAQ (reference sequence). This CDR3 has 15 residues. The DNA of the CDR3 is TGTGCCAGCAGCTTATCACAGGGTACCTACAATGAGCAGTTCTTC. Residues: CASSLSQGTYNEQFF.

This clone was counted once. This chain links TRBV11-2 with TRBJ2-7; 8 bases align to TRBD2. The CDR3 covers 17 residues. Germline V gene sequence: CDR1 SGHAT, CDR2 FQNNGV. The V segment lost 7 bases and the J segment 0 bases; nucleotides outside the gene matches: 14. CDR3 in amino acids: CASTSLGASGFSYEQYF. The CDR3 nucleotides are TGTGCCAGCACCTCCCTAGGGGCTAGCGGGTTCTCCTACGAGCAGTACTTC.

The chain joins TRBV28 to TRBJ2-7; 7 positions match TRBD1. The CDR3 has 14 residues. Germline assignment: CDR1 MDHEN and CDR2 SYDVKM. V lost 5 bases and J lost 0; bases outside the gene matches: 4. CDR3 sequence: CASSGTAFSYEQYF. The CDR3 bases are TGTGCCAGCAGTGGGACAGCTTTCTCCTACGAGCAGTACTTC.

The chain links TRBV11-2 to TRBJ2-1; possible D gene TRBD1, 6 bases. CDR3 size: 15 residues. Germline-derived CDR1 and CDR2 are SGHAT and FQNNGV. V dropped 5 bases and J dropped 0 bases, with 11 bases sitting between them. The CDR3 DNA reads as TGTGCCAGCAGCCGAGGGGGAATCTCCTACAATGAGCAGTTCTTC. Its protein product is CASSRGGISYNEQFF.

The V gene is TRBV5-4, the J gene TRBJ2-1, with D hard to call. Per the germline V gene, CDR1 is SGHNT and CDR2 is YYREEE (reference sequence). This CDR3 has 13 residues. V lost 4 bases, J lost 6 bases, and 11 bases lay in between. CDR3 DNA: TGTGCCAGCAGCCCCCGGCCCCCCAATGAGCAGTTCTTC. Translated, it gives CASSPRPPNEQFF.

In DNA form, the CDR3 reads TGTGCCAGCGCCGACAGTATCTATGGCTACACCTTC. Its protein product is CASADSIYGYTF. The genes are TRBV7-9 and TRBJ1-2; TRBD1 is a possible D gene (5 bases). Per the germline V gene, CDR1 is SEHNR and CDR2 is FQNEAQ (reference sequence). The CDR3 has 12 amino acids. The V gene lost 8 bases and the J gene lost 4 bases, with 11 bases spanning the gap.

J is TRBJ1-5 and V is TRBV27; D possibly corresponds to TRBD1 (5 bases). Germline V CDR1 and CDR2: MNHEY, SMNVEV (reference sequence). V was cut by 5 bases and J by 0 bases, with 11 bases left in between. The CDR3 is made up of 15 amino acids. CDR3 sequence: CASSMTVYSNQPQHF. For the CDR3, the DNA is TGTGCCAGCAGTATGACAGTCTATAGCAATCAGCCCCAGCATTTT.

The rearrangement links TRBV9 to TRBJ2-3; D remains unclear. There are 14 residues in the CDR3. Germline V gene data show CDR1 as SGDLS and CDR2 as YYNGEE. V was trimmed by 4 bases and J by 1 base, leaving 10 bases between them. CDR3 region: CASSSAAGTDTQYF. The CDR3 nucleotides are TGTGCCAGCAGCTCCGCGGCTGGCACAGATACGCAGTATTTT.

In its sample, this clone was seen once. The chain carries TRBV27 and TRBJ2-1; 9 bases line up with TRBD2. The CDR3 has 14 residues. The V gene end was trimmed by 3 bases and the J gene end by 7 bases; junction bases not matched to a gene: 4. The V gene's germline CDR1 is MNHEY and CDR2 SMNVEV (reference sequence). The CDR3 DNA sequence: TGTGCCAGCAGTTTTAGCGGGAGTATAAATGAGCAGTTCTTC. This translates into CASSFSGSINEQFF.

The gene calls are TRBV30 and TRBJ2-1, with 10 bases that match TRBD1. The length of the CDR3 is 16 residues. CDR1 and CDR2 (germline): GTSNPN, SVGIG (reference sequence). Germline trimming cut 3 bases from V and 7 bases from J; bases unmatched to any gene: 12. CDR3 DNA: TGTGCCTGGAGCACGGGACAGGGGAGTATCAAAAATGAGCAGTTCTTC. This translates into CAWSTGQGSIKNEQFF.

The CDR3: CASSGQGRQLVYGYTF. The CDR3, as DNA: TGTGCCAGCAGCGGACAGGGTAGACAACTTGTCTATGGCTACACCTTC. The chain couples TRBV7-9 to TRBJ1-2, with 8 nucleotides matching TRBD1. V lost 5 bases, J lost 4 bases, and 12 bases stayed unmatched. CDR1 and CDR2 from the germline V gene are SEHNR and FQNEAQ (reference sequence). The CDR3 totals 16 residues.

This chain joins TRBV19 and TRBJ2-7; TRBD2 matches at 7 bases. The V gene end was trimmed by 4 bases and the J gene end by 2 bases; junction bases not matched to a gene: 5. CDR3 size: 14 residues. Germline CDR1 is LNHDA and CDR2 is SQIVND (reference sequence). Here the CDR3 reads CASSRTSNPYEQYF. The CDR3 nucleotides read TGTGCCAGTAGTAGGACTAGTAACCCCTACGAGCAGTACTTC.

This chain links TRBV25-1 with TRBJ2-1, with D unresolved. Germline V gene data show CDR1 as MGHDK and CDR2 as SYGVNS. This CDR3 spans 16 amino acids. V lost 3 bases and J lost 3, with 15 bases in between. This chain's CDR3 is CASSDLDPNHYNEQFF. CDR3 nucleotide sequence: TGTGCCAGCAGTGACTTAGACCCCAACCACTACAATGAGCAGTTCTTC.

The chain uses TRBV4-3 and TRBJ2-7; 7 bases match TRBD1. Germline trimming cut 1 base from V and 7 bases from J; bases unmatched to any gene: 7. CDR3 size: 14 residues. The germline V gene encodes CDR1 LGHNA and CDR2 YSLEER. CDR3 loop: CASSQGGGSAEQYF. The CDR3 nucleotides read TGCGCCAGCAGCCAAGGAGGGGGCTCGGCAGAGCAGTACTTC.

Details on this clone: Compared with germline, one end of the junction differs, possibly owing to a read error. The CDR3 spells CASSQVIGFSYEQYF. For the CDR3, the DNA is TGCGCCAGCAGCCAAGTTATCGGCTTCTCCTACGAGCAGTACTTC. The chain uses TRBV7-9 and TRBJ2-7; D is undetermined. The CDR3 contains 15 residues. Germline lookup yields CDR1 SEHNR and CDR2 FQNEAQ (reference sequence).